Below are 28 T cell receptor beta chains sequenced from a single sample in a study of cytomegalovirus exposure and HLA in healthy donors. PCR amplification relied on 60 Vbeta primers (plus 13 Jbeta primers). Generated by immunoSEQ multiplex PCR, the TCRdb table keeps only in-frame clones and is missing some. The ten most abundant clones cover roughly 2.6% of a sample with 130,000 to 150,000 clones. The source material was PBMCs. The receptor set was obtained from a man aged 35 to 55 in good health and CMV-seronegative.

The J gene is TRBJ2-7, the V gene TRBV27; D gene ambiguous. CDR3 length: 11 amino acids. The V gene's germline CDR1 is MNHEY and CDR2 SMNVEV (reference sequence). Deletions cut 11 bases from V and 3 bases from J, with 11 bases between. The CDR3 DNA reads as TGTGCCGAGCGAACCGTCTACGAGCAGTACTTC. Encoded protein: CAERTVYEQYF.

The chain recombines TRBV7-2 with TRBJ2-7; D is possibly TRBD1 (5 bases). V dropped 8 bases and J dropped 6 bases, with 20 bases sitting between them. Germline CDR1 is SGHTA and CDR2 is FQGNSA. The CDR3 extends over 14 amino acids. CDR3 amino acids: CASRPVGREGEQYF. The CDR3 bases are TGTGCCAGCCGACCCGTAGGCAGGGAAGGCGAGCAGTACTTC.

The chain combines TRBV2 with TRBJ2-5, with 13 bases identical to TRBD2. Per germline, CDR1 SNHLY and CDR2 FYNNEI. Trimming at V came to 4 bases and at J to 7 bases, leaving 18 bases not matched to a gene. This CDR3 contains 19 residues. For the CDR3, the DNA is TGTGCCAGCAGTGCACCCGCCCCCCTTGGGACTAGCGGGGCCAGGACCCAGTACTTC. Amino acid sequence: CASSAPAPLGTSGARTQYF.

This chain joins TRBV14 and TRBJ2-7; D unresolved. This CDR3 contains 12 residues. V lost 5 bases, J lost 3 bases, and 8 bases lay in between. The germline gives CDR1 SGHDN, CDR2 FVKESK. This CDR3 is CASSGISYEQYF. CDR3 bases: TGTGCCAGCAGCGGCATAAGCTACGAGCAGTACTTC.

This chain connects TRBV7-9 to TRBJ2-7; a possible D gene is TRBD2 (5 bases). This CDR3 contains 14 residues. Trimming left V 5 bases short and J 0 bases short, with 11 bases between. CDR1 SEHNR and CDR2 FQNEAQ come from the germline V gene (reference sequence). The CDR3 region has the DNA TGTGCCAGCAGCCTCCCGGGGTTCTCCTACGAGCAGTACTTC. Translation: CASSLPGFSYEQYF.

This chain joins TRBV9 and TRBJ1-2; possibly TRBD1 for D (6 bases). Trimming stripped 4 bases from V and 4 bases from J, with 20 bases between. Germline CDR1 is SGDLS and CDR2 is YYNGEE. The length of the CDR3 is 16 residues. CDR3 sequence reads: CASSLDWGGHPYGYTF. CDR3 nucleotide sequence: TGTGCCAGCAGCTTGGATTGGGGGGGCCATCCCTATGGCTACACCTTC.

The rearrangement joins TRBV15 to TRBJ2-7, with D unclear. The V and J ends lost 1 base and 3 bases respectively, with 10 bases between them. The CDR3 sequence is 14 residues long. The germline V gene has CDR1 LNHNV and CDR2 YYDKDF (reference sequence). The CDR3 DNA reads TGTGCCACCAGCAGAGTAAGCTCTAACTACGAGCAGTACTTC. Translation: CATSRVSSNYEQYF.

The gene calls are TRBV6-6 and TRBJ2-7, with D maybe TRBD1 (5 bases). Germline V gene sequence: CDR1 MNHNY, CDR2 SVGAGI (reference sequence). V dropped 2 bases and J dropped 6 bases, with 20 bases sitting between them. This CDR3 is 16 amino acids long. The CDR3 coding sequence is TGTGCCAGCAGTTACCCACCAGGGCGCATCCTAGGCGAGCAGTACTTC. Amino acid sequence: CASSYPPGRILGEQYF.

The chain is built from TRBV7-2 and TRBJ1-5; D gene uncertain. Trimming pared 4 bases from V and 3 bases from J, leaving 7 bases between. Germline CDR1 reads SGHTA; CDR2 reads FQGNSA. CDR3 length equals 13 residues. CDR3 sequence: CASSYIANQPQHF. The CDR3 DNA follows: TGTGCCAGCAGCTACATCGCCAATCAGCCCCAGCATTTT.

On this clone itself: Likely a read error: the CDR3 ends without its conserved phenylalanine or tryptophan. V usage is TRBV18 and J usage is TRBJ2-7; D remains ambiguous. In germline, CDR1 is KGHSH, CDR2 LQKENI. V was pared by 2 bases and J by 0 bases, with 8 bases between. The CDR3 has 14 amino acids. CDR3 sequence: CASSPGRGSYEQYL. The CDR3 DNA sequence: TGTGCCAGCTCACCAGGCAGAGGCTCCTACGAGCAGTACCTC.

V and J are TRBV18 and TRBJ1-5; TRBD1 agrees at 7 bases. The CDR3 consists of 16 residues. The V segment lost 2 bases and the J segment 6 bases; nucleotides outside the gene matches: 10. Germline CDR1 KGHSH, CDR2 LQKENI. In DNA, the CDR3 is TGTGCCAGCTCACCATATAGTCCAGGGGGAAGTCAGCCCCAGCATTTT. This codes for CASSPYSPGGSQPQHF.

As DNA, the CDR3 is TGCAGCGTTGGACAGGAGATCAATCAGCCCCAGCATTTT. This codes for CSVGQEINQPQHF. J is TRBJ1-5 and V is TRBV29-1; D perhaps matches TRBD1 (6 bases). The V end lost 4 bases, the J end lost 3 bases, and 10 bases lay between the germline ends. Germline-derived CDR1 and CDR2 are SQVTM and ANQGSEA. The length of the CDR3 is 13 residues.

This sequence joins TRBV6-1 and TRBJ1-2, with 8 bases that match TRBD1. The CDR3 length is 14 residues. CDR1 is MNHNS, CDR2 SASEGT, per germline. The V gene end was trimmed by 7 bases and the J gene end by 4 bases; junction bases not matched to a gene: 8. CDR3 in amino acids: CASTRTGSTYGYTF. CDR3 bases: TGTGCCAGCACCCGGACAGGGTCCACCTATGGCTACACCTTC.

V and J are TRBV10-3 and TRBJ2-1, with 10 positions matching TRBD1. J was trimmed by 8 bases and V by 2 bases; bases with no gene match: 6. This CDR3 comprises 15 residues. Germline V gene data show CDR1 as ENHRY and CDR2 as SYGVKD. Here the CDR3 reads CAISEPGQGGDEQFF. The DNA of the CDR3 is TGTGCCATCAGTGAGCCAGGACAGGGGGGTGATGAGCAGTTCTTC.

The genes are TRBV2 and TRBJ1-3; D is uncertain. Germline loops: CDR1 SNHLY, CDR2 FYNNEI. The V end lost 0 bases, the J end lost 0 bases, and 9 bases lay between the germline ends. The CDR3 contains 16 residues. The CDR3: CASSEAFPYSGNTIYF. The CDR3 DNA reads as TGTGCCAGCAGTGAAGCGTTTCCTTACTCTGGAAACACCATATATTTT.

The chain joins TRBV7-3 to TRBJ2-7; 9 bases are shared with TRBD1. The length of the CDR3 is 15 residues. The V gene end was trimmed by 4 bases and the J gene end by 2 bases; junction bases not matched to a gene: 6. Looked up from germline, CDR1 is SGHTA and CDR2 is FQGTGA. The CDR3 region is CASSSYGTGPYEQYF. The CDR3 nucleotides are TGTGCCAGCAGCTCATACGGGACAGGGCCCTACGAGCAGTACTTC.

The CDR3 reads CATTNQGNYGYTF. Here the CDR3 DNA reads TGTGCCACCACGAATCAGGGTAACTATGGCTACACCTTC. The rearrangement uses TRBV28 and TRBJ1-2; possible D gene TRBD1, 5 bases. The CDR3 loop spans 13 amino acids. V was cut by 10 bases and J by 1 base, with 13 bases left in between. Germline V gives CDR1 MDHEN, CDR2 SYDVKM.

The V call is TRBV9, the J call TRBJ2-2, with 11 bases identical to TRBD1. J was trimmed by 5 bases and V by 2 bases; bases with no gene match: 11. The CDR3 runs to 18 residues. Germline V gene lookup returns CDR1 SGDLS and CDR2 YYNGEE. Written as DNA, the CDR3 is TGTGCCAGCAGCGTCACCGGGACAGGGGGTTTGCGGACCGGGGAGCTGTTTTTT. As protein: CASSVTGTGGLRTGELFF.

The rearrangement links TRBV28 to TRBJ1-2; tentatively, D is TRBD1 (6 bases). The CDR3 is made up of 12 amino acids. CDR1 is MDHEN and CDR2 is SYDVKM in the germline V gene. V gave up 6 bases and J gave up 8 bases, with 13 bases separating them. CDR3 sequence: CASRGGHLGYTF. The CDR3 nucleotides read TGTGCCAGCAGAGGGGGACATCTAGGCTACACCTTC.

This chain uses TRBV7-2 with TRBJ1-6; 7 bases are shared with TRBD1. V trimming: 0 bases; J trimming: 7 bases; junction bases outside the gene matches: 3. Germline CDR1 is SGHTA and CDR2 is FQGNSA. The CDR3 has 15 amino acids. The CDR3 DNA sequence: TGTGCCAGCAGCTTAGCGGGACAGACGAATTCACCCCTCCACTTT. Translation: CASSLAGQTNSPLHF. The full variable domain, with the rest looked up from reference TRBV7-2 and TRBJ1-6, is GAGVSQSPSNKVTEKGKDVELRCDPISGHTALYWYRQSLGQGLEFLIYFQGNSAPDKSGLPSDRFSAERTGGSVSTLTIQRTQQEDSAVYLCASSLAGQTNSPLHFGNGTRLTVT.

The chain carries TRBV6-1 and TRBJ1-5; 8 bases are a match to TRBD1. V was pared by 6 bases and J by 7 bases, with 5 bases of the junction left unmatched. CDR1 MNHNS and CDR2 SASEGT come from the germline V gene. The CDR3 totals 13 residues. CDR3 residues: CASSGQGGQPQHF. CDR3 nucleotides: TGTGCCAGCAGCGGACAGGGCGGGCAGCCCCAGCATTTT.

The chain links TRBV6-1 to TRBJ1-6; weak D call: TRBD1 (6 bases). The CDR3 is 14 residues long. V dropped 5 bases and J dropped 13 bases, with 18 bases sitting between them. The germline V gene has CDR1 MNHNS and CDR2 SASEGT. CDR3 loop: CASSIRGLGGPLHF. The CDR3 DNA sequence: TGTGCCAGCAGTATCAGGGGTCTAGGTGGTCCCCTCCACTTT.

The rearrangement uses TRBV4-2 and TRBJ1-6, with D possibly matching TRBD1 (5 bases). Germline loops: CDR1 LGHNA, CDR2 YNFKEQ. V was shortened by 3 bases and J by 7 bases, with 16 bases between the two germline ends. The CDR3 has 16 residues. The CDR3 DNA reads TGTGCCAGCAGCCAGGATGGCTTAGGGGCCAATTCACCCCTCCACTTT. Protein: CASSQDGLGANSPLHF.

The chain is built from TRBV6-6 and TRBJ1-1, with 7 bases fitting TRBD1. V shed 5 bases and J 1 base; nucleotides not matched to a gene: 10. There are 16 residues in the CDR3. Germline V gene data show CDR1 as MNHNY and CDR2 as SVGAGI (reference sequence). CDR3 sequence: CASSLGSGGWNTEAFF. The CDR3 coding sequence is TGTGCCAGCAGTCTCGGTTCAGGGGGTTGGAACACTGAAGCTTTCTTT.

V and J are TRBV29-1 and TRBJ2-1; a weak D match, TRBD2 (7 bases). Trimming cost V 7 bases and J 8 bases, with 9 bases left between them. CDR3 length: 10 residues. Germline values: CDR1 SQVTM, CDR2 ANQGSEA. The DNA for the CDR3 is TGCAGCGGGGGGGGGCATGAGCAGTTCTTC. Its translation: CSGGGHEQFF.

This rearrangement joins TRBV9 to TRBJ2-5; TRBD1 agrees at 7 bases. This CDR3 is 15 amino acids long. V was pared by 4 bases and J by 2 bases, with 8 bases of the junction left unmatched. Germline CDR1 reads SGDLS; CDR2 reads YYNGEE. Here the CDR3 reads CASSPAPTGQETQYF. CDR3 sequence (DNA): TGTGCCAGCAGCCCGGCCCCGACAGGGCAAGAGACCCAGTACTTC.

J is TRBJ2-3 and V is TRBV2; perhaps TRBD1 as D (5 bases). The CDR3 consists of 15 residues. The germline V gene encodes CDR1 SNHLY and CDR2 FYNNEI. V lost 4 bases to trimming and J lost 0 bases, with 11 bases between them. The DNA for the CDR3 is TGTGCCAGCAGTGTTCACAGGCGTAGCACAGATACGCAGTATTTT. Its protein is CASSVHRRSTDTQYF.

The chain links TRBV5-1 to TRBJ1-1; TRBD1 aligns across 8 bases. V dropped 0 bases and J dropped 1; count of bases not matched to a gene: 11. There are 18 residues in the CDR3. The germline CDR1 and CDR2 sequences are SGHRS and YFSETQ. The CDR3 DNA is TGCGCCAGCAGCTTGGGGTCATGGACAGGGCTGAGGAACACTGAAGCTTTCTTT. This gives the protein CASSLGSWTGLRNTEAFF.